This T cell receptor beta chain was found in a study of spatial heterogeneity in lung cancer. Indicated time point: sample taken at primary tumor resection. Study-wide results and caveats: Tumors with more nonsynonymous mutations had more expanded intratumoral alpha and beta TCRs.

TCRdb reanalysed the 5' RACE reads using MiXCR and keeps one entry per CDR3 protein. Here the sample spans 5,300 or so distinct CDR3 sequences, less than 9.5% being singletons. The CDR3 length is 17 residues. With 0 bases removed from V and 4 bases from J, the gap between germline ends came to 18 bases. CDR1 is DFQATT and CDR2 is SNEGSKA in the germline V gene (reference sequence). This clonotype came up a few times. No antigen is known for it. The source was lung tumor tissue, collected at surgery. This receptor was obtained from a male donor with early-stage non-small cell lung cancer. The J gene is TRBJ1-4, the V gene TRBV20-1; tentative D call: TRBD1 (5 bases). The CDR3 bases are TGCAGTGCTAGAGATAGATCGGACTGGGGCCTTAATGAAAAACTGTTTTTT. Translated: CSARDRSDWGLNEKLFF.